This entry is about one T cell receptor beta chain. This sample is part of a study of cytomegalovirus exposure and HLA in healthy donors. V lost 4 bases, J lost 0 bases, and 2 bases stayed unmatched. Germline V gene sequence: CDR1 ENHRY, CDR2 SYGVKD. This CDR3 comprises 16 residues. Clones were sequenced by immunoSEQ multiplex PCR, and TCRdb holds only the in-frame ones, with some missing. The sample holds around 300,000 clones; 88% are singletons and the top ten take more than 0.95%. This receptor was identified in a young man in good health and CMV-seronegative. Sequencing used PBMCs. The V gene is TRBV10-3, the J gene TRBJ1-6; 8 bases fit TRBD1. The CDR3 region has the DNA TGTGCCATCAGTGGGACAGGGAGCTCCTATAATTCACCCCTCCACTTT. It specifies CAISGTGSSYNSPLHF.